This TCR beta chain stems from a study of blood T cell repertoires in COVID-19. Turning to the study itself: COVID-19 samples, acute and convalescent, were from the United States, Italy and Spain. The cDNA or gDNA used as material had been derived from T cells, B-cell-depleted T cells, or PBMCs.

TCRdb's table, derived via immunoSEQ multiplex PCR, lists solely in-frame clones and lacks some. In the table there are 95,000 to 110,000 clones, about 90% of which are singletons. In germline, CDR1 is SGHRS, CDR2 YFSETQ. The length of the CDR3 is 15 residues. Unmatched junction bases numbered 5, after V lost 2 bases and J lost 4 bases. Sequencing input: peripheral blood. The clonotype was recovered from a woman aged 25 to 39 with acute or convalescent COVID-19. The chain joins TRBV5-1 to TRBJ2-1, with 8 positions matching TRBD2. DNA of the CDR3: TGCGCCAGCAGCTTTAGACTAGCGCCTTACAATGAGCAGTTCTTC. Protein: CASSFRLAPYNEQFF.